One sample yielded the 23 T cell receptor beta chains listed below, sequenced in a study of blood T cell repertoires in COVID-19. The table came from immunoSEQ multiplex PCR; TCRdb's copy has only in-frame clones and leaves some out. The sample contains about 300,000 clones, 70% to 90% of which appear only once. Sequenced input: peripheral blood. The receptors stem from a man younger than 35 who had recovered from COVID-19.

The chain uses TRBV13 and TRBJ1-1; TRBD1 matches 11 bases. The V gene end was trimmed by 5 bases and the J gene end by 4 bases; junction bases not matched to a gene: 15. CDR3 size: 18 residues. Per the germline V gene, CDR1 is PRHDT and CDR2 is FYEKMQ (reference sequence). As DNA, the CDR3 is TGTGCCAGCAGCCCAGGCCCGGGACAGGGGGGGAAGGTCACTGAAGCTTTCTTT. It encodes CASSPGPGQGGKVTEAFF.

This clone was seen just once. The chain couples TRBV2 to TRBJ1-1; the match to TRBD1 covers 8 bases. The length of the CDR3 is 14 residues. Trimming at V came to 6 bases and at J to 7 bases, leaving 10 bases not matched to a gene. Germline V gene data show CDR1 as SNHLY and CDR2 as FYNNEI. CDR3 bases: TGTGCCAGCAGGGGAGGCAGGGGGCGAATTGAAGCTTTCTTT. Translated, it gives CASRGGRGRIEAFF.

The chain uses TRBV2 and TRBJ2-3; D unclear. Germline-derived CDR1 and CDR2 are SNHLY and FYNNEI. The V and J ends lost 7 bases and 7 bases respectively, with 15 bases between them. The CDR3 runs to 13 residues. For the CDR3, the DNA is TGTGCCAGCATGGAGTCGCAAGGAAATACGCAGTATTTT. This translates into CASMESQGNTQYF.

V gene TRBV4-1 combines with J gene TRBJ2-7, with TRBD1 matching 9 bases. The CDR3 has 16 residues. Germline V gene lookup returns CDR1 MGHRA and CDR2 YSYEKL. The ends lost 3 bases at V and 1 base at J; junction bases unmatched: 7. CDR3 nucleotide sequence: TGCGCCAGCAGCCAGCGAGGGACAGGGATGTCCTACGAGCAGTACTTC. Translating gives CASSQRGTGMSYEQYF.

CDR3 nucleotides: TGTGCCAGCAGTGACGTAGGGGGAACTGAGCAGTTCTTC. Encoded protein: CASSDVGGTEQFF. The J gene is TRBJ2-1, the V gene TRBV2, with D possibly matching TRBD1 (6 bases). The CDR3 consists of 13 residues. V was trimmed by 3 bases and J by 9 bases, leaving 12 bases between them. Germline V lookup: CDR1 SNHLY, CDR2 FYNNEI.

The V gene is TRBV5-1, the J gene TRBJ2-7; D not resolved. This CDR3 is built from 15 residues. Trimming pared 0 bases from V and 1 base from J, leaving 11 bases between. CDR1 and CDR2 from the germline V gene are SGHRS and YFSETQ. The CDR3 spells CASSLEQPSSYEQYF. In DNA, the CDR3 is TGCGCCAGCAGCTTGGAACAGCCCTCATCCTACGAGCAGTACTTC.

The J gene is TRBJ2-6, the V gene TRBV19; D is ambiguous. Germline V gene data show CDR1 as LNHDA and CDR2 as SQIVND (reference sequence). CDR3 size: 18 residues. The V end lost 4 bases, the J end lost 1 base, and 17 bases lay between the germline ends. The CDR3 DNA is TGTGCCAGTAGTAGCCGCCGCACGAGGCTTTCTGGGGCCAACGTCCTGACTTTC. It specifies CASSSRRTRLSGANVLTF. Filled out from reference TRBV19 and TRBJ2-6, the complete variable domain reads DGGITQSPKYLFRKEGQNVTLSCEQNLNHDAMYWYRQDPGQGLRLIYYSQIVNDFQKGDIAEGYSVSREKKESFPLTVTSAQKNPTAFYLCASSSRRTRLSGANVLTFGAGSRLTVL.

V is TRBV7-6 and J is TRBJ2-1; 7 bases align to TRBD2. The CDR3 loop spans 13 amino acids. Germline CDR1 and CDR2: SGHVS and FNYEAQ. The junction had 7 bases not matched to a gene; V was cut back by 5 bases and J by 9 bases. The CDR3 nucleotides are TGTGCCAGCAGCGGAGGACGACTAGCTGAGCAGTTCTTC. Translation gives CASSGGRLAEQFF.

This clone was detected a few times. This chain uses TRBV3-1 (or the pseudogene TRBV3-2) with TRBJ1-1; D call uncertain. This CDR3 contains 14 residues. Deletions cut 0 bases from V and 1 base from J, with 6 bases between. Per the germline V gene, CDR1 is LGHDT and CDR2 is YNNKEL (reference sequence). In DNA form, the CDR3 reads TGTGCCAGCAGCCAAGATCGAGGGAACACTGAAGCTTTCTTT. Residues: CASSQDRGNTEAFF.

CDR3 bases: TGTGCCAGCAGCCCCGGGACAGGGGCCTTAGGAAACACCATATATTTT. It yields the protein CASSPGTGALGNTIYF. The chain combines TRBV5-4 with TRBJ1-3; 10 nucleotides line up with TRBD1. CDR1 is SGHNT and CDR2 is YYREEE in the germline V gene (reference sequence). CDR3 size: 16 residues. Trimming took 4 bases from V and 4 from J; bases not matched to a gene: 8.

The chain couples TRBV19 to TRBJ1-3; TRBD1 matches 8 bases. The CDR3 totals 15 residues. Trimming took 6 bases from V and 2 from J; bases not matched to a gene: 6. From germline, CDR1 is LNHDA and CDR2 SQIVND (reference sequence). The chain's CDR3 is CASRTGDIAGNTIYF. The DNA of the CDR3 is TGTGCCAGTAGGACAGGGGATATCGCTGGAAACACCATATATTTT.

The V call is TRBV2, the J call TRBJ1-3; D not certain. Germline CDR1 is SNHLY and CDR2 is FYNNEI. The CDR3 runs 14 residues. V lost 0 bases and J 5 bases, leaving 8 bases between the germline ends. Written as DNA, the CDR3 is TGTGCCAGCAGTGAAGCCGCGAGGAGAAACACCATATATTTT. Its protein product is CASSEAARRNTIYF.

The rearrangement uses TRBV3-1 (or the pseudogene TRBV3-2) and TRBJ1-5; TRBD1 agrees at 7 bases. The CDR3 totals 15 residues. With V trimmed by 0 bases and J by 6 bases, 5 bases remained unmatched. In germline, CDR1 is LGHDT, CDR2 YNNKEL (reference sequence). CDR3 in DNA: TGTGCCAGCAGCCAAGATCGACAGGGAGGTCAGCCCCAGCATTTT. It is translated as CASSQDRQGGQPQHF.

The chain carries TRBV28 and TRBJ1-3, with 9 nucleotides matching TRBD1. V dropped 10 bases and J dropped 0; count of bases not matched to a gene: 10. The germline gives CDR1 MDHEN, CDR2 SYDVKM. The CDR3 sequence is 16 residues long. The CDR3 loop is CATYEQGASSGNTIYF. Here the CDR3 DNA reads TGTGCCACCTACGAACAGGGGGCCAGCTCTGGAAACACCATATATTTT.

The chain recombines TRBV5-1 with TRBJ1-2, with 8 bases fitting TRBD1. V trimming: 2 bases; J trimming: 0 bases; junction bases outside the gene matches: 18. From germline, CDR1 is SGHRS and CDR2 YFSETQ. The CDR3 totals 20 residues. The CDR3 here is CASSFRDRSLQGGPNYGYTF. In DNA, the CDR3 is TGCGCCAGCAGCTTTCGAGACCGTTCCTTACAGGGGGGACCTAACTATGGCTACACCTTC.

The chain has TRBV19 and TRBJ1-1; 8 positions match TRBD1. The ends lost 3 bases at V and 4 bases at J; junction bases unmatched: 10. Per the germline V gene, CDR1 is LNHDA and CDR2 is SQIVND (reference sequence). The CDR3 runs 16 residues. The CDR3 nucleotides read TGTGCCAGTAGTATCGGGGCAGGGGGCGCGGGCACTGAAGCTTTCTTT. Translating gives CASSIGAGGAGTEAFF.

V is TRBV5-8 and J is TRBJ2-6, with D possibly TRBD2 on 5 matching bases. V was shortened by 4 bases and J by 2 bases, with 16 bases between the two germline ends. The germline CDR1 and CDR2 sequences are SGHTS and YDEGEE. The CDR3 is 17 amino acids. CDR3 bases: TGTGCCAGCAGCGTGAGGCAGAGGGTTACTGGGGCCAACGTCCTGACTTTC. It encodes CASSVRQRVTGANVLTF.

V usage is TRBV12-3 or TRBV12-4 and J usage is TRBJ1-2; unclear D gene. Trimming took off 1 base at V and 10 bases at J, with 13 bases between the two ends. The length of the CDR3 is 13 residues. Here the CDR3 DNA reads TGTGCCAGCAGTTTAGGGAGCGGACGGTACTACACCTTC. Protein product: CASSLGSGRYYTF.

The rearrangement joins TRBV3-1 (or the pseudogene TRBV3-2) to TRBJ1-2; D gene ambiguous. Germline-derived CDR1 and CDR2 are LGHDT and YNNKEL (reference sequence). The CDR3 has 16 amino acids. Trimming pared 0 bases from V and 5 bases from J, leaving 16 bases between. CDR3 loop: CASSQDSYGSGYGYTF. CDR3 DNA sequence: TGTGCCAGCAGCCAAGATTCTTACGGGAGCGGGTATGGCTACACCTTC.

V usage is TRBV2 and J usage is TRBJ2-7, with TRBD1 matching over 8 bases. The CDR3 loop spans 15 amino acids. From germline, CDR1 is SNHLY and CDR2 FYNNEI. With 6 bases clipped from V and 2 bases from J, the junction kept 9 bases outside the gene matches. The CDR3 loop reads CASRIDRGGTYEQYF. The CDR3 DNA is TGTGCCAGCAGAATAGACAGGGGAGGTACCTACGAGCAGTACTTC.

The J gene is TRBJ1-2, the V gene TRBV7-8, with TRBD1 matching over 7 bases. Germline lookup yields CDR1 SGHVS and CDR2 FQNEAQ. V shed 4 bases, J shed 7 bases, and the junction held 18 bases outside the gene matches. This CDR3 contains 17 residues. The CDR3 region is CASSSERGTVEGGGYTF. The DNA for the CDR3 is TGTGCCAGCAGCTCAGAACGAGGGACAGTTGAGGGTGGTGGCTACACCTTC.

The chain links TRBV29-1 to TRBJ2-3; a weak D match, TRBD1 (5 bases). This CDR3 comprises 15 residues. Germline lookup yields CDR1 SQVTM and CDR2 ANQGSEA. Trimming removed 5 bases from V and 4 bases from J, with 19 bases in between. In DNA, the CDR3 is TGCAGCGTTCCCTGGGGCTCGCGCGCCTCAGATACGCAGTATTTT. Encoded protein: CSVPWGSRASDTQYF.

The chain joins TRBV9 to TRBJ2-6; tentative D call: TRBD2 (5 bases). Trimming took off 8 bases at V and 3 bases at J, with 6 bases between the two ends. The germline V gene encodes CDR1 SGDLS and CDR2 YYNGEE. This CDR3 region has 12 residues. CDR3 sequence reads: CASRGGANVLTF. Written as DNA, the CDR3 is TGTGCCAGTCGGGGTGGGGCCAACGTCCTGACTTTC.